This T cell receptor beta chain emerged from a study of blood T cell repertoires in COVID-19. Overall study context: Both acute and convalescent COVID-19 samples were obtained from the United States, Italy and Spain. From T cells, B-cell-depleted T cells, or PBMCs came the material, which was cDNA or gDNA.

This CDR3 has 15 amino acids. With V trimmed by 5 bases and J by 12 bases, 15 bases remained unmatched. Per germline, CDR1 SEHNR and CDR2 FQNEAQ (reference sequence). Authors' analysis steps: By means of reference gene primer amplification, nucleated cell counts were estimated. Here immunoSEQ multiplex PCR was the method, and the copy in TCRdb shows in-frame clones only, minus some. That table gives V, J and clone size, and the DNA gave D and trimming. The sample lists roughly 350,000 clones; roughly 85% were seen once. V and J are TRBV7-9 and TRBJ2-1; 8 bases are a match to TRBD2. The sequence was obtained from a woman between 18 and 29 years old with acute or convalescent COVID-19. The sample consisted of peripheral blood. The CDR3: CASSPITSGGRGQFF. The CDR3, as DNA: TGTGCCAGCAGCCCCATCACTAGCGGAGGCAGGGGGCAGTTCTTC.